One sample yielded the 30 T cell receptor beta chains listed below, sequenced in a study of T cells in Graves' hyperthyroidism and ophthalmopathy. Amplification targeted TCR beta CDR3 regions from RNA transcripts. Researchers ran a first-round RT-PCR on the TCR CDR3 using the HTBI primer set. One entry per CDR3 protein, called by TCRdb with MiXCR from the multiplex PCR reads. In the table there are fewer than 450,000 distinct CDR3 sequences, about 18% of which are singletons. What was sequenced was blood. These receptors came from a young woman with Graves' hyperthyroidism that later progressed to Graves' ophthalmopathy.

This clonotype was recorded at least ten times. This chain joins TRBV11-2 and TRBJ2-3, with D perhaps TRBD2 (5 bases). CDR3 length equals 15 residues. Looked up from germline, CDR1 is SGHAT and CDR2 is FQNNGV. Trimming stripped 4 bases from V and 6 bases from J, with 17 bases between. The CDR3: CASSSKVQTGDTQYF. The CDR3 DNA follows: TGTGCCAGCAGCTCAAAGGTCCAAACGGGGGATACGCAGTATTTT.

This clonotype was picked up many times. This rearrangement joins TRBV20-1 to TRBJ2-2; TRBD1 matches at 9 bases. The CDR3 has 16 amino acids. The germline CDR1 and CDR2 sequences are DFQATT and SNEGSKA (reference sequence). Losses at the gene ends were 2 bases for V and 7 bases for J; bases not matched to a gene: 11. CDR3 DNA: TGCAGTGCTAGAAGGGTTGGACAGGGGCTAGGCGGGGAGCTGTTTTTT. It codes for CSARRVGQGLGGELFF.

This clonotype came up a few times. One end of the junction fails to match germline, which may point to a read error. The chain combines TRBV7-8 with TRBJ1-1; TRBD1 aligns across 7 bases. Germline CDR1 is SGHVS and CDR2 is FQNEAQ. CDR3 length: 15 residues. The DNA for the CDR3 is TGCGCCAGCAGCCAAGGGGGCCCTATGAACACTGAAGCTTTCTTT. This gives the protein CASSQGGPMNTEAFF.

This clonotype was picked up many times. The chain carries TRBV28 and TRBJ1-2; possibly TRBD1 for D (5 bases). V was shortened by 6 bases and J by 1 base, with 6 bases between the two germline ends. The V gene's germline CDR1 is MDHEN and CDR2 SYDVKM. This CDR3 region has 12 residues. Written as DNA, the CDR3 is TGTGCCAGCAGGGGGGATAACTATGGCTACACCTTC. This codes for CASRGDNYGYTF.

The chain employs TRBV27 and TRBJ2-5; TRBD2 matches at 8 bases. This CDR3 region has 16 residues. Germline CDR1 and CDR2: MNHEY and SMNVEV (reference sequence). V lost 3 bases and J lost 3; bases outside the gene matches: 9. The CDR3: CASSLSPGLAEETQYF. The DNA of the CDR3 is TGTGCCAGCAGTTTGTCCCCCGGACTAGCAGAAGAGACCCAGTACTTC.

V is TRBV28 and J is TRBJ1-5; D remains ambiguous. The CDR3 has 12 amino acids. The germline V gene has CDR1 MDHEN and CDR2 SYDVKM. Between the trimmed V and J ends, which lost 7 bases and 5 bases, there was a span of 9 bases. The CDR3 reads CASTVPHQPQHF. Written as DNA, the CDR3 is TGTGCCAGCACCGTTCCTCATCAGCCCCAGCATTTT.

This clonotype has more than one count but fewer than ten. This chain links TRBV28 with TRBJ1-1; no reliable D call. Trimming cost V 7 bases and J 3 bases, with 24 bases left between them. Germline assignment: CDR1 MDHEN and CDR2 SYDVKM. The CDR3 runs 17 residues. CDR3 loop: CASTSRVGQTYYTEAFF. The DNA of the CDR3 is TGTGCCAGCACCTCCCGCGTGGGTCAGACCTATTACACTGAAGCTTTCTTT.

The rearrangement joins TRBV20-1 to TRBJ1-6; 9 nucleotides line up with TRBD1. There are 15 residues in the CDR3. The germline V gene has CDR1 DFQATT and CDR2 SNEGSKA (reference sequence). The V and J ends lost 6 bases and 8 bases, in that order; junction bases with no gene match: 11. The CDR3 DNA follows: TGCAGTGCGACACCCCCGGGACAGGGCTATTCACCCCTCCACTTT. Translated, it gives CSATPPGQGYSPLHF.

This clonotype was picked up many times. The rearrangement links TRBV20-1 to TRBJ1-2; the match to TRBD1 covers 7 bases. With V trimmed by 3 bases and J by 3 bases, 10 bases remained unmatched. This CDR3 region has 15 residues. Germline lookup yields CDR1 DFQATT and CDR2 SNEGSKA (reference sequence). CDR3 region: CSASTGAGGDYGYTF. The CDR3 DNA sequence: TGCAGTGCTAGTACTGGGGCAGGGGGGGACTATGGCTACACCTTC.

This chain uses TRBV4-1 with TRBJ2-3; 8 bases map to TRBD2. The CDR3 contains 19 residues. Germline V gene data show CDR1 as MGHRA and CDR2 as YSYEKL. The junction had 22 bases not matched to a gene; V was cut back by 6 bases and J by 5 bases. The CDR3 coding sequence is TGCGCCAGCAGTCACGTTAAGGTGAGCGGGAGAAGTGCAGGAGATACGCAGTATTTT. This codes for CASSHVKVSGRSAGDTQYF.

The chain combines TRBV5-1 with TRBJ2-2; the match to TRBD2 covers 9 bases. Germline CDR1 SGHRS, CDR2 YFSETQ. The CDR3 runs to 17 residues. Trimming cost V 1 base and J 5 bases; bases outside gene matches: 9. The DNA of the CDR3 is TGCGCCAGCAGCTTGTTACGAGCGGGAGGAGAGACCGGGGAGCTGTTTTTT. Translation: CASSLLRAGGETGELFF.

This clonotype was observed a handful of times. A read error may explain this, as a much larger clone is one base away. The final CDR3 position lacks the conserved phenylalanine or tryptophan, pointing to a likely read error. The chain couples TRBV11-2 to TRBJ1-5; D gene uncertain. The CDR3 length is 13 residues. V was cut by 0 bases and J by 6 bases, with 6 bases left in between. Germline loops: CDR1 SGHAT, CDR2 FQNNGV. CDR3 sequence: CASSLDWSQPQHS. The CDR3 bases are TGTGCCAGCAGCTTAGATTGGAGTCAGCCCCAGCATTCT.

This clonotype has a handful of counts. The CDR3 DNA sequence: TGTGCCACCAGCAGAGAAGGTGATTATGACTACGAGCAGTACTTC. It specifies CATSREGDYDYEQYF. The rearrangement uses TRBV15 and TRBJ2-7; D is uncertain. Between the trimmed V and J ends, which lost 0 bases and 3 bases, there was a span of 12 bases. This CDR3 is built from 15 residues. CDR1 and CDR2 from the germline V gene are LNHNV and YYDKDF (reference sequence).

This CDR3 reads CASSFRVYNEQFF. CDR3 in DNA: TGTGCCAGCAGTTTTCGGGTGTACAATGAGCAGTTCTTC. This chain connects TRBV28 to TRBJ2-1; no reliable D call. The CDR3 length is 13 residues. The germline V gene has CDR1 MDHEN and CDR2 SYDVKM. Trimming took off 3 bases at V and 4 bases at J, with 7 bases between the two ends.

V is TRBV5-1 and J is TRBJ2-3; TRBD2 matches 10 bases. Per the germline V gene, CDR1 is SGHRS and CDR2 is YFSETQ. V lost 4 bases to trimming and J lost 6 bases; unmatched junction nucleotides: 11. The CDR3 spans 16 residues. The CDR3 DNA sequence: TGCGCCAGCAGCACCACGAGCGGGGGGGCCGAGGATACGCAGTATTTT. Protein: CASSTTSGGAEDTQYF.

Many counts were recorded for this clonotype. The gene calls are TRBV5-1 and TRBJ2-2; TRBD1 agrees at 9 bases. The CDR3 has 16 residues. Unmatched junction bases numbered 7, after V lost 4 bases and J lost 3 bases. Germline CDR1 and CDR2: SGHRS and YFSETQ. CDR3 in DNA: TGCGCCAGCAGCGAAGGGGACAGGGCATACACCGGGGAGCTGTTTTTT. Translated, it gives CASSEGDRAYTGELFF.

V usage is TRBV6-9 and J usage is TRBJ2-7, with D possibly TRBD1 on 5 matching bases. Germline CDR1 and CDR2: MNHGY and SVAAGI. The V gene lost 1 base and the J gene lost 5 bases, with 12 bases spanning the gap. The CDR3 has 14 residues. CDR3 bases: TGTGCCAGCAGTTATTATAGCAGGGCCGACGAGCAGTACTTC. Protein: CASSYYSRADEQYF.

With regard to this clonotype: With a much larger clone just one base away, this may be a read error. The rearrangement links TRBV3-1 to TRBJ1-1; weak D call: TRBD1 (5 bases). CDR1 is LGHDT and CDR2 is YNNKEL in the germline V gene (reference sequence). CDR3 size: 14 residues. The CDR3 is CASSLGHLNTEACF. CDR3 bases: TGTGCCAGCAGCCTCGGACATCTGAACACTGAAGCTTGCTTT.

This clonotype was detected only a few times. This chain connects TRBV12-3 or TRBV12-4 to TRBJ1-1; 8 bases align to TRBD1. This CDR3 has 17 amino acids. Losses at the gene ends were 6 bases for V and 0 bases for J; bases not matched to a gene: 12. CDR3 region: CASRARTGTHVNTEAFF. In DNA, the CDR3 is TGTGCCAGCAGGGCCCGGACAGGGACGCACGTGAACACTGAAGCTTTCTTT.

V usage is TRBV5-1 and J usage is TRBJ2-1; 13 nucleotides align to TRBD2. Germline V CDR1 and CDR2: SGHRS, YFSETQ. The CDR3 runs to 17 residues. V lost 0 bases to trimming and J lost 3 bases; unmatched junction nucleotides: 3. CDR3 in amino acids: CASSLGTSGSDYNEQFF. The CDR3 DNA follows: TGCGCCAGCAGCTTGGGGACTAGCGGGAGCGACTACAATGAGCAGTTCTTC.

This clonotype is medium-sized in the sample. The V gene is TRBV11-2, the J gene TRBJ2-1, with D hard to call. This CDR3 has 13 amino acids. CDR1 is SGHAT and CDR2 is FQNNGV in the germline V gene. V dropped 0 bases and J dropped 4 bases, with 4 bases sitting between them. CDR3 residues: CASSLEKYNEQFF. The CDR3 bases are TGTGCCAGCAGCTTAGAGAAGTACAATGAGCAGTTCTTC. The full variable domain, rest sourced from reference TRBV11-2 and TRBJ2-1, is EAGVAQSPRYKIIEKRQSVAFWCNPISGHATLYWYQQILGQGPKLLIQFQNNGVVDDSQLPKDRFSAERLKGVDSTLKIQPAKLEDSAVYLCASSLEKYNEQFFGPGTRLTVL.

Many counts were recorded for this clonotype. The chain uses TRBV28 and TRBJ1-1; D is uncertain. V lost 6 bases and J lost 4, with 15 bases in between. The CDR3 length is 14 residues. Germline V gene lookup returns CDR1 MDHEN and CDR2 SYDVKM. The CDR3 here is CASSRVSTGTEAFF. The DNA for the CDR3 is TGTGCCAGCAGCCGGGTATCTACTGGCACTGAAGCTTTCTTT. Variable domain in full (rest from reference TRBV28 and TRBJ1-1): DVKVTQSSRYLVKRTGEKVFLECVQDMDHENMFWYRQDPGLGLRLIYFSYDVKMKEKGDIPEGYSVSREKKERFSLILESASTNQTSMYLCASSRVSTGTEAFFGQGTRLTVV.

The CDR3: CATQSGGGADTQYF. CDR3 bases: TGTGCCACCCAGAGCGGGGGAGGCGCAGATACGCAGTATTTT. The chain carries TRBV6-1 and TRBJ2-3, with 8 bases identical to TRBD2. This CDR3 contains 14 residues. Trimming removed 10 bases from V and 4 bases from J; junction bases left unmatched: 10. Germline V gene lookup returns CDR1 MNHNS and CDR2 SASEGT.

This clonotype has ten or more counts. The rearrangement links TRBV30 to TRBJ1-2; TRBD1 matches 10 bases. Trimming cost V 0 bases and J 7 bases; bases outside gene matches: 2. Germline loops: CDR1 GTSNPN, CDR2 SVGIG (reference sequence). The CDR3 is 13 amino acids. The CDR3 DNA reads as TGTGCCTGGAGTGTAGGACAGGGGGGTGGCTACACCTTC. Amino acids: CAWSVGQGGGYTF.

This clonotype was counted at least ten times. The chain couples TRBV28 to TRBJ2-2; TRBD1 agrees at 8 bases. The CDR3 sequence is 17 residues long. The germline gives CDR1 MDHEN, CDR2 SYDVKM. The V segment lost 6 bases and the J segment 3 bases; nucleotides outside the gene matches: 12. CDR3 DNA: TGTGCCAGCAGGCCTACTCCAGGGGGCTGGGACACCGGGGAGCTGTTTTTT. It encodes CASRPTPGGWDTGELFF.

This clonotype was counted many times. The chain couples TRBV18 to TRBJ1-5, with a possible D match to TRBD1 (5 bases). The V end lost 0 bases, the J end lost 5 bases, and 20 bases lay between the germline ends. The CDR3 is made up of 18 amino acids. CDR1 and CDR2 (germline): KGHSH, LQKENI. CDR3 region: CASSPPLEAGLVDQPQHF. The CDR3 bases are TGTGCCAGCTCACCACCGTTAGAAGCAGGGCTCGTAGATCAGCCCCAGCATTTT.

This clonotype was picked up many times. The chain carries TRBV12-3 or TRBV12-4 and TRBJ1-6, with D unclear. CDR3 length equals 14 residues. Trimming took off 5 bases at V and 6 bases at J, with 11 bases between the two ends. CDR3 sequence: CASSAGPINSPLHF. Here the CDR3 DNA reads TGTGCCAGCAGTGCTGGGCCTATTAATTCACCCCTCCACTTT.

The V and J genes are TRBV5-5 and TRBJ1-5; 10 bases match TRBD1. The junction had 7 bases not matched to a gene; V was cut back by 4 bases and J by 6 bases. The CDR3 sequence is 15 residues long. Germline CDR1 is SGHKS and CDR2 is YYEKEE (reference sequence). The CDR3 spells CASSHGTGAGQPQHF. The CDR3, as DNA: TGTGCCAGCAGCCATGGGACAGGGGCTGGTCAGCCCCAGCATTTT.

This clonotype turned up a few times. V and J are TRBV6-6 and TRBJ1-1; D is uncertain. Trimming took off 3 bases at V and 1 base at J, with 12 bases between the two ends. Germline CDR1 reads MNHNY; CDR2 reads SVGAGI (reference sequence). The CDR3 has 15 amino acids. The CDR3 sequence: CASSYSRPGNTEAFF. The CDR3 bases are TGTGCCAGCAGTTATTCGAGACCTGGGAACACTGAAGCTTTCTTT.

This clonotype has only one observation. V is TRBV19 and J is TRBJ2-1; 13 bases match TRBD2. CDR3 size: 15 residues. Germline V lookup: CDR1 LNHDA, CDR2 SQIVND (reference sequence). The V segment lost 4 bases and the J segment 8 bases; nucleotides outside the gene matches: 5. The CDR3 reads CASSTRTSGSDEQFF. The CDR3 DNA reads as TGTGCCAGTAGTACACGGACTAGCGGGAGTGATGAGCAGTTCTTC.